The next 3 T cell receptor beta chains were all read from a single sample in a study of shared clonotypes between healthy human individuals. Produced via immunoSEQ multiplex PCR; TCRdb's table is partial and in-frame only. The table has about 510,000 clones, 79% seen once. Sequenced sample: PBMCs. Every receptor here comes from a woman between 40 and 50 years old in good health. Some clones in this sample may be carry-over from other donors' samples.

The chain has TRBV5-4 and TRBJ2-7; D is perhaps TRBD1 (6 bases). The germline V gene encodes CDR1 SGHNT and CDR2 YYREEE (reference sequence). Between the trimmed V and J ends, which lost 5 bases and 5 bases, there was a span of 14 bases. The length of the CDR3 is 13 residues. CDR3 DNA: TGTGCCAGCAGTCTCTCAGGGGCCGACGAGCAGTACTTC. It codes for CASSLSGADEQYF. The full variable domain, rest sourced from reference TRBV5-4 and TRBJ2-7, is ETGVTQSPTHLIKTRGQQVTLRCSSQSGHNTVSWYQQALGQGPQFIFQYYREEENGRGNFPPRFSGLQFPNYSSELNVNALELDDSALYLCASSLSGADEQYFGPGTRLTVT.

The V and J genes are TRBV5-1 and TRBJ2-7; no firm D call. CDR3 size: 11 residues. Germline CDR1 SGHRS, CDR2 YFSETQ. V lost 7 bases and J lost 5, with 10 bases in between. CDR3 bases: TGCGCCAGCTCAGTCCTGAACGAGCAGTACTTC. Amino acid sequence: CASSVLNEQYF. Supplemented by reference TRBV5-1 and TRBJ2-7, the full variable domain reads KAGVTQTPRYLIKTRGQQVTLSCSPISGHRSVSWYQQTPGQGLQFLFEYFSETQRNKGNFPGRFSGRQFSNSRSEMNVSTLELGDSALYLCASSVLNEQYFGPGTRLTVT.

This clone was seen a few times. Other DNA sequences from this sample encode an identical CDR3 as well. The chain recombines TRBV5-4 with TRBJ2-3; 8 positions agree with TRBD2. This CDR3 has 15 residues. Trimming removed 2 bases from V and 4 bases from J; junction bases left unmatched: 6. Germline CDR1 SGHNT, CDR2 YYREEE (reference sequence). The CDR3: CASSFTSGRSDTQYF. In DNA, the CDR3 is TGTGCCAGCAGCTTTACCAGCGGGAGATCAGATACGCAGTATTTT. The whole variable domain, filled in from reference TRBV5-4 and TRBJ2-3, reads ETGVTQSPTHLIKTRGQQVTLRCSSQSGHNTVSWYQQALGQGPQFIFQYYREEENGRGNFPPRFSGLQFPNYSSELNVNALELDDSALYLCASSFTSGRSDTQYFGPGTRLTVL.